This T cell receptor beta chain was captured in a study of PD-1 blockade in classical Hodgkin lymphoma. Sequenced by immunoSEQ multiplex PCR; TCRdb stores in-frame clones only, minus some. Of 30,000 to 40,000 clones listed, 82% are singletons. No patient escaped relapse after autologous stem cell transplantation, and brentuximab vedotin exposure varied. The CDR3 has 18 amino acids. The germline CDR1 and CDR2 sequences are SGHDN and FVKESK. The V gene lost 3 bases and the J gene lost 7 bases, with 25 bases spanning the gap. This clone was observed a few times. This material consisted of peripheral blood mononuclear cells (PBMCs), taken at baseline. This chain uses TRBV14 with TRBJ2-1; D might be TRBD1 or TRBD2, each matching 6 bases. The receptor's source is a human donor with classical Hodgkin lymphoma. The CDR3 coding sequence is TGTGCCAGCAGCCATTTCAATAGGGGGGCGGGGAACAAAAATGAGCAGTTCTTC. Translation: CASSHFNRGAGNKNEQFF.